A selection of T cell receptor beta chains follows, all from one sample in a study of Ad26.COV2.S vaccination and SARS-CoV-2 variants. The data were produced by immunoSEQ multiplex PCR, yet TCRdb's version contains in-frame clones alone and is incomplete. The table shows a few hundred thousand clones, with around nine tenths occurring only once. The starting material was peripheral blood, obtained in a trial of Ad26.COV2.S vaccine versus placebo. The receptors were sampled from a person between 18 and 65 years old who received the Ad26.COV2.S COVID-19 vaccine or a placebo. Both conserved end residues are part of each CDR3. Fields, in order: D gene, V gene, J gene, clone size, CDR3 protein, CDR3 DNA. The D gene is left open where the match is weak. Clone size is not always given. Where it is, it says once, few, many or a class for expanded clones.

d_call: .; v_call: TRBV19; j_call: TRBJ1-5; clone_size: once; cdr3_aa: CASSKGSRSNQPQHF; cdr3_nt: TGTGCCAGTAGTAAGGGAAGTAGGAGCAATCAGCCCCAGCATTTT
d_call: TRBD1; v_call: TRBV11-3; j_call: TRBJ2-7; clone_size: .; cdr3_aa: CASSLGPPQGGTYEQYF; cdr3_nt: TGTGCCAGCAGCTTAGGCCCCCCACAGGGGGGCACCTACGAGCAGTACTTC
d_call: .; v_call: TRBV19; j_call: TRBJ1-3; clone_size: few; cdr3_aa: CATDRRNTIYF; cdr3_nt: TGTGCCACGGATAGAAGAAACACCATATATTTT
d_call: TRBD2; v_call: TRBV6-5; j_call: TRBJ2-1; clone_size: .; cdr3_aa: CASSPSGGHDNEQFF; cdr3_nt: TGTGCCAGCAGCCCGAGCGGGGGCCACGATAATGAGCAGTTCTTC
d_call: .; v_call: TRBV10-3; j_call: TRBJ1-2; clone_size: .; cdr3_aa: CAISEGNYGYTF; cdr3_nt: TGTGCCATCAGTGAAGGTAACTATGGCTACACCTTC
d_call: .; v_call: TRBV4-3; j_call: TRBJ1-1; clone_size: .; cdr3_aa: CASSLVGETGEAFF; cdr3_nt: TGCGCCAGCAGCCTAGTCGGGGAAACGGGTGAAGCTTTCTTT
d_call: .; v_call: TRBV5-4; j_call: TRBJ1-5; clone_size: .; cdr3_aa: CASSLDGGRMNNQPQHF; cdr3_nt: TGTGCCAGCAGCTTGGATGGAGGGAGGATGAACAATCAGCCCCAGCATTTT
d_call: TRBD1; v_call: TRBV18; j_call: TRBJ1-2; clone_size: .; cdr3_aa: CASSPRQGPDYGYTF; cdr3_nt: TGTGCCAGCTCACCGAGACAGGGCCCCGACTATGGCTACACCTTC
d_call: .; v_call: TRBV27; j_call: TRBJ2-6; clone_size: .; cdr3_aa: CASSFFLGPGRFAGANVLTF; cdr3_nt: TGTGCCAGCAGTTTCTTTCTAGGACCAGGGAGGTTCGCTGGGGCCAACGTCCTGACTTTC
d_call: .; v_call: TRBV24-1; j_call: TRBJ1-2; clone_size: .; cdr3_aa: CATSDYRGAGYTF; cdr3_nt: TGTGCCACCAGTGATTATCGGGGGGCCGGCTACACCTTC
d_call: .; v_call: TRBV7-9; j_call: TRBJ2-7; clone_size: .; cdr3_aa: CASSSGSRIYEQYF; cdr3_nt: TGTGCCAGCAGCTCAGGGTCCAGAATATACGAGCAGTACTTC
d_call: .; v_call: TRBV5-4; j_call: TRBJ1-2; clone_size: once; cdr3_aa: CASGANDYGYTF; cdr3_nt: TGTGCCAGCGGGGCCAATGACTATGGCTACACCTTC
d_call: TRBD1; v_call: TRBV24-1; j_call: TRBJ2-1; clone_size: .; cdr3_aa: CATSETRDRGSNEQFF; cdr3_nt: TGTGCCACCAGTGAGACCCGGGACAGGGGCAGCAATGAGCAGTTCTTC
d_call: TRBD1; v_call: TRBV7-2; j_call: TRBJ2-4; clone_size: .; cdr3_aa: CASSSRGTGGKGKNIQYF; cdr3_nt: TGTGCCAGCAGCTCAAGGGGTACAGGGGGAAAGGGCAAAAACATTCAGTACTTC
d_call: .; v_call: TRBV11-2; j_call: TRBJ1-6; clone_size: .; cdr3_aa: CASSLEFPVNSPLHF; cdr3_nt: TGTGCCAGCAGCTTAGAATTTCCAGTAAATTCACCCCTCCACTTT
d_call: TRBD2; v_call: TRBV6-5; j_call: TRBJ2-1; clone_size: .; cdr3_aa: CASNPASGGYNEQFF; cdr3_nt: TGTGCCAGCAACCCAGCTAGCGGGGGCTACAATGAGCAGTTCTTC
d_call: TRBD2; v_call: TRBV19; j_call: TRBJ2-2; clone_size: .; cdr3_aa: CASSPLRGGGDTGELFF; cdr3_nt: TGTGCCAGTAGTCCCCTCCGGGGGGGCGGGGACACCGGGGAGCTGTTTTTT
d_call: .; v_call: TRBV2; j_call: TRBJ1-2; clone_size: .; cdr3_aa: CASSVDVVNGYTF; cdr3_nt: TGTGCCAGCAGTGTAGATGTGGTGAATGGCTACACCTTC
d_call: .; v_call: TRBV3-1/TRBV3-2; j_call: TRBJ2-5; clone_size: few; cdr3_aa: CASSPWTATGETQYF; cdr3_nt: TGTGCCAGCAGCCCTTGGACAGCAACGGGAGAGACCCAGTACTTC
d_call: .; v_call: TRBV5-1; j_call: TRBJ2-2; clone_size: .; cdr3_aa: CASSLVWGDTGELFF; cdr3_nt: TGCGCCAGCAGCTTGGTCTGGGGGGACACCGGGGAGCTGTTTTTT
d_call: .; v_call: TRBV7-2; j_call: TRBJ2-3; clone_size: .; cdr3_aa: CASSLPSTLTDTQYF; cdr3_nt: TGTGCCAGCAGCTTACCTAGCACCCTCACAGATACGCAGTATTTT
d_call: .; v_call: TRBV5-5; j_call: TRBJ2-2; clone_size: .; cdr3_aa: CASSLAGYTGELFF; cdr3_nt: TGTGCCAGCAGCTTGGCCGGATACACCGGGGAGCTGTTTTTT
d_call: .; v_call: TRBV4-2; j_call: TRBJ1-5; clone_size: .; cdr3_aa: CASSQEEGGFQPQHF; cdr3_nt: TGTGCCAGCAGCCAAGAGGAAGGGGGATTTCAGCCCCAGCATTTT
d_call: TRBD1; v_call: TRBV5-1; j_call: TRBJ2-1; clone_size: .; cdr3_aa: CASSSPRTGLSYNEQFF; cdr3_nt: TGCGCCAGCAGCTCCCCAAGGACAGGGTTATCCTACAATGAGCAGTTCTTC
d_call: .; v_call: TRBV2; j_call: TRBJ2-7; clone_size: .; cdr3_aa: CASSSGTFQEQYF; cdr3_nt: TGTGCCAGCAGTTCTGGGACATTTCAGGAGCAGTACTTC
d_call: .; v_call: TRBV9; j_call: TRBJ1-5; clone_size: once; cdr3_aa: CASSVGPGAQPQHF; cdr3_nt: TGTGCCAGCAGCGTAGGGCCAGGTGCTCAGCCCCAGCATTTT
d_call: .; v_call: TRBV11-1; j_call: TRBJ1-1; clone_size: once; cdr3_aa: CASSRQFMNTEAFF; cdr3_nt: TGTGCCAGCAGCAGACAGTTTATGAACACTGAAGCTTTCTTT
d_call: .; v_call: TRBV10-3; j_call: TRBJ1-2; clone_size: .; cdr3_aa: CAISEIQDYYGYTF; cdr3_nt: TGTGCCATCAGTGAGATTCAGGATTACTATGGCTACACCTTC